Below, 8 T cell receptor beta chains from the same sample are listed, as sequenced in a study of cytomegalovirus exposure and HLA in healthy donors (TCRdb year 2017). The library relied on the immunoSEQ multiplex PCR assay. For the multiplex PCR, a mixture combining 60 forward primers for TCR Vbeta segments and 13 reverse primers for TCR Jbeta segments was used. The source is immuneACCESS, and TCRdb retained only in-frame sequences with V and J called. Part of the clones is not carried over; for the studies checked, unresolved V genes explain less than half of this, and the remainder is unexplained. The sample table records about 120,000 clones; around 81% of these occur just once. Roughly 2.4% of the sample lies in the top ten. The sample comprised PBMCs. These receptor sequences come from a woman aged 40 to 55 in good health and CMV-seronegative.

This chain joins TRBV2 and TRBJ1-1; TRBD1 matches 9 bases. The germline V gene has CDR1 SNHLY and CDR2 FYNNEI. Germline trimming cut 6 bases from V and 3 bases from J; bases unmatched to any gene: 11. The CDR3 runs to 16 residues. The CDR3, as DNA: TGTGCCAGCAGGGATCCACAGGGGGCTAGCGACACTGAAGCTTTCTTT. Translation gives CASRDPQGASDTEAFF.

The table lists this clone with a few counts. V usage is TRBV5-1 and J usage is TRBJ2-7; TRBD2 might be the D (6 bases). V was cut by 4 bases and J by 2 bases, with 13 bases left in between. The CDR3 totals 14 residues. Germline-derived CDR1 and CDR2 are SGHRS and YFSETQ. This CDR3 reads CASSTSSATYEQYF. In DNA, the CDR3 is TGCGCCAGCAGCACGTCTAGCGCTACCTACGAGCAGTACTTC.

The genes are TRBV27 and TRBJ2-5; no definite D call. V was cut by 3 bases and J by 0 bases, with 11 bases left in between. There are 15 residues in the CDR3. CDR1 and CDR2 from the germline V gene are MNHEY and SMNVEV (reference sequence). CDR3 in amino acids: CASSFPLPDQETQYF. The CDR3 DNA is TGTGCCAGCAGTTTCCCGTTACCAGACCAAGAGACCCAGTACTTC.

The rearrangement links TRBV5-6 to TRBJ2-5; D remains ambiguous. V was pared by 0 bases and J by 2 bases, with 14 bases between. Germline V gene sequence: CDR1 SGHDT, CDR2 YYEEEE. This CDR3 is built from 16 residues. The CDR3 protein is CASSLVSLSFQETQYF. The CDR3 DNA follows: TGTGCCAGCAGCTTGGTATCTCTCAGTTTTCAAGAGACCCAGTACTTC.

The rearrangement joins TRBV9 to TRBJ2-1; TRBD1 agrees at 8 bases. V trimming: 0 bases; J trimming: 0 bases; junction bases outside the gene matches: 5. The CDR3 extends over 17 amino acids. Germline V CDR1 and CDR2: SGDLS, YYNGEE. The CDR3 bases are TGTGCCAGCAGCGTAGATCAGGGGGCCAACTCCTACAATGAGCAGTTCTTC. This encodes CASSVDQGANSYNEQFF.

The J gene is TRBJ2-1, the V gene TRBV11-2; 10 nucleotides align to TRBD2. The V segment lost 5 bases and the J segment 4 bases; nucleotides outside the gene matches: 8. Germline-derived CDR1 and CDR2 are SGHAT and FQNNGV. CDR3 length: 16 amino acids. In DNA form, the CDR3 reads TGTGCCAGCAGCCCCCCCGGACTAGCGGCTTACAATGAGCAGTTCTTC. Its protein is CASSPPGLAAYNEQFF.

Here the CDR3 reads CASSLRDRGLSGELFF. The CDR3 nucleotides are TGTGCCAGCAGCTTAAGGGACAGGGGGCTCTCCGGGGAGCTGTTTTTT. This rearrangement joins TRBV7-8 to TRBJ2-2, with 12 bases matching TRBD1. Trimming took 2 bases from V and 6 from J; bases not matched to a gene: 4. Germline V gives CDR1 SGHVS, CDR2 FQNEAQ. The CDR3 is 16 amino acids. Full variable domain (rest looked up from reference TRBV7-8 and TRBJ2-2): GAGVSQSPRYKVAKRGQDVALRCDPISGHVSLFWYQQALGQGPEFLTYFQNEAQLDKSGLPSDRFFAERPEGSVSTLKIQRTQQEDSAVYLCASSLRDRGLSGELFFGEGSRLTVL.

The chain employs TRBV2 and TRBJ1-1, with D possibly TRBD1 on 5 matching bases. Trimming took off 3 bases at V and 4 bases at J, with 12 bases between the two ends. The CDR3 is made up of 14 amino acids. Germline V CDR1 and CDR2: SNHLY, FYNNEI. CDR3 loop: CASSEAGSSTEAFF. The CDR3 coding sequence is TGTGCCAGCAGTGAGGCAGGGTCCAGCACTGAAGCTTTCTTT.